Presented here are 31 T cell receptor beta chains from one specimen sequenced in a study of blood T cells in healthy people across ages. The second PCR ran about 7 to 12 cycles with a sample-barcoded 5' primer and J-beta primers. A single record per CDR3 protein comes from TCRdb applying MiXCR to the 5' RACE reads. The sample lists over a million distinct CDR3 sequences, approximately 26% occurring once. This sample was shared with a second study, whose subject was T cells of mothers and their children.

Material: blood. These receptors all come from a girl aged 2 to 9 in good health.

Only a few counts were recorded for this clonotype. DNA of the CDR3: TGCGCCAGCAGCCGGACCTCGAGGGTTCTGAACACTGAAGCTTTCTTT. Translating it yields CASSRTSRVLNTEAFF. The chain has TRBV4-1 and TRBJ1-1, with no clear D. Per the germline V gene, CDR1 is MGHRA and CDR2 is YSYEKL. V dropped 4 bases and J dropped 0 bases, with 15 bases sitting between them. The CDR3 spans 16 residues.

This clonotype has a handful of counts. This sequence joins TRBV2 and TRBJ1-5; 10 nucleotides line up with TRBD1. Germline CDR1 reads SNHLY; CDR2 reads FYNNEI. CDR3 length equals 15 residues. After removal of 6 bases from V and 2 bases from J, the junction contained 4 bases not matched to a gene. The CDR3 DNA reads as TGTGCCAGCAGCGTGGACAGGGGGGGCAATCAGCCCCAGCATTTT. It specifies CASSVDRGGNQPQHF. The complete variable domain, with remaining parts taken from reference TRBV2 and TRBJ1-5, reads EPEVTQTPSHQVTQMGQEVILRCVPISNHLYFYWYRQILGQKVEFLVSFYNNEISEKSEIFDDQFSVERPDGSNFTLKIRSTKLEDSAMYFCASSVDRGGNQPQHFGDGTRLSIL.

V is TRBV5-5 and J is TRBJ2-1, with a weak D call TRBD2 (5 bases). Germline CDR1 reads SGHKS; CDR2 reads YYEKEE (reference sequence). V was pared by 2 bases and J by 7 bases, with 16 bases between. The CDR3 has 15 residues. CDR3 in amino acids: CASSFFRLTGNEQFF. CDR3 coding DNA: TGTGCCAGCAGCTTTTTCCGCCTAACGGGGAATGAGCAGTTCTTC.

This sequence joins TRBV6-1 and TRBJ1-6, with D uncertain. Trimming pared 2 bases from V and 6 bases from J, leaving 11 bases between. The length of the CDR3 is 15 residues. The germline CDR1 and CDR2 sequences are MNHNS and SASEGT. DNA for the CDR3: TGTGCCAGCAGTGAAAGTGGTGCCCTTAATTCACCCCTCCACTTT. Protein: CASSESGALNSPLHF.

The J gene is TRBJ2-5, the V gene TRBV3-1, with 7 bases aligning to TRBD1. V shed 4 bases and J 2 bases; nucleotides not matched to a gene: 7. Germline V gene lookup returns CDR1 LGHDT and CDR2 YNNKEL (reference sequence). The CDR3 loop spans 15 amino acids. The CDR3: CASSRRQGMQETQYF. The CDR3 DNA reads as TGTGCCAGCAGCCGGAGACAGGGAATGCAAGAGACCCAGTACTTC.

CDR3 DNA: TGTGCCAGCAGCTTAATTGGGCTAGCGGAGTACAATGAGCAGTTCTTC. Its protein is CASSLIGLAEYNEQFF. The chain has TRBV7-9 and TRBJ2-1; the match to TRBD2 covers 7 bases. This CDR3 comprises 16 residues. Germline-derived CDR1 and CDR2 are SEHNR and FQNEAQ (reference sequence). After removal of 2 bases from V and 4 bases from J, the junction contained 8 bases not matched to a gene.

The rearrangement uses TRBV4-2 and TRBJ2-1, with no clear D. The germline V and J ends were trimmed by 0 bases and 13 bases, with 10 bases remaining between them. The germline gives CDR1 LGHNA, CDR2 YNFKEQ. The CDR3 is 12 amino acids. CDR3 in amino acids: CASSQEAAPQFF. The CDR3 DNA is TGTGCCAGCAGCCAAGAGGCAGCGCCTCAGTTCTTC.

This chain links TRBV24-1 with TRBJ2-2; D call uncertain. The germline CDR1 and CDR2 sequences are KGHDR and SFDVKD. The CDR3 contains 12 residues. V lost 5 bases, J lost 10 bases, and 10 bases lay in between. The CDR3 DNA reads as TGTGCCACCAGTGGCCAGACGAAGGAGCTGTTTTTT. It encodes CATSGQTKELFF.

This chain connects TRBV29-1 to TRBJ1-1, with D possibly TRBD1 on 6 matching bases. V lost 7 bases, J lost 1 base, and 13 bases lay in between. Germline assignment: CDR1 SQVTM and CDR2 ANQGSEA. The CDR3 contains 13 residues. CDR3 nucleotide sequence: TGCAGCGCGCAGGGGTTGGAGAACACTGAAGCTTTCTTT. It codes for CSAQGLENTEAFF.

This clonotype came up a few times. The chain has TRBV7-9 and TRBJ1-2; a weak D match, TRBD1 (6 bases). Deletions cut 6 bases from V and 8 bases from J, with 19 bases between. This CDR3 is 14 amino acids long. Germline-derived CDR1 and CDR2 are SEHNR and FQNEAQ (reference sequence). The DNA for the CDR3 is TGTGCCAGCAGTTCGGGGCCAGACAGGACCGGCTACACCTTC. It specifies CASSSGPDRTGYTF.

In DNA form, the CDR3 reads TGTGCCAGCAATTTCACAGGGGGGAACACTGAAGCTTTCTTT. This encodes CASNFTGGNTEAFF. This chain uses TRBV6-5 with TRBJ1-1; 8 nucleotides line up with TRBD1. CDR3 length: 14 amino acids. CDR1 is MNHEY and CDR2 is SVGAGI in the germline V gene. V lost 7 bases to trimming and J lost 1 base; unmatched junction nucleotides: 5.

The J gene is TRBJ1-2, the V gene TRBV3-1, with a weak D call TRBD1 (6 bases). CDR3 size: 14 residues. Looked up from germline, CDR1 is LGHDT and CDR2 is YNNKEL (reference sequence). Trimming pared 3 bases from V and 4 bases from J, leaving 12 bases between. The CDR3 sequence is CASSHQTGPYGYTF. In nucleotides, the CDR3 is TGTGCCAGCAGCCACCAGACAGGCCCCTATGGCTACACCTTC.

This clonotype was counted between two and nine times. The gene calls are TRBV20-1 and TRBJ2-5; unclear D gene. This CDR3 comprises 14 residues. The V gene's germline CDR1 is DFQATT and CDR2 SNEGSKA (reference sequence). Deletions cut 0 bases from V and 1 base from J, with 9 bases between. This chain's CDR3 is CSARDYGGQETQYF. CDR3 coding DNA: TGCAGTGCTAGAGATTATGGCGGCCAAGAGACCCAGTACTTC.

This clonotype was detected ten times or more. CDR3 sequence: CASSFTMNTEAFF. In nucleotides, the CDR3 is TGTGCCAGCAGCTTCACGATGAACACTGAAGCTTTCTTT. This chain connects TRBV7-2 to TRBJ1-1; D is unclear. This CDR3 has 13 residues. The germline V and J ends were trimmed by 3 bases and 0 bases, with 5 bases remaining between them. Germline loops: CDR1 SGHTA, CDR2 FQGNSA.

This clonotype came up many times. The genes are TRBV7-2 and TRBJ1-4; D gene ambiguous. The CDR3 sequence is 15 residues long. Trimming took off 0 bases at V and 0 bases at J, with 5 bases between the two ends. Germline V gene lookup returns CDR1 SGHTA and CDR2 FQGNSA. CDR3 region: CASSLAPATNEKLFF. As DNA, the CDR3 is TGTGCCAGCAGCTTAGCCCCCGCAACTAATGAAAAACTGTTTTTT. Full variable domain (rest looked up from reference TRBV7-2 and TRBJ1-4): GAGVSQSPSNKVTEKGKDVELRCDPISGHTALYWYRQSLGQGLEFLIYFQGNSAPDKSGLPSDRFSAERTGGSVSTLTIQRTQQEDSAVYLCASSLAPATNEKLFFGSGTQLSVL.

The CDR3 sequence is CASSTSGGNQPQHF. DNA of the CDR3: TGTGCCAGCAGCACCTCAGGGGGCAATCAGCCCCAGCATTTT. This rearrangement joins TRBV9 to TRBJ1-5, with a possible D match to TRBD1 (6 bases). CDR1 is SGDLS, CDR2 YYNGEE, per germline. V was shortened by 4 bases and J by 2 bases, with 10 bases between the two germline ends. The CDR3 spans 14 residues.

This clonotype has only a few counts. V gene TRBV29-1 combines with J gene TRBJ1-5; D is possibly TRBD1 (5 bases). Per the germline V gene, CDR1 is SQVTM and CDR2 is ANQGSEA. Trimming stripped 7 bases from V and 7 bases from J, with 17 bases between. The CDR3 loop spans 13 amino acids. Here the CDR3 reads CSAADSWNQPQHF. CDR3 nucleotide sequence: TGCAGCGCCGCCGACAGTTGGAACCAGCCCCAGCATTTT.

The genes are TRBV28 and TRBJ2-7, with 7 nucleotides matching TRBD1. V dropped 7 bases and J dropped 6; count of bases not matched to a gene: 3. This CDR3 region has 11 residues. Germline CDR1 and CDR2: MDHEN and SYDVKM. Here the CDR3 reads CASKGAGEQYF. The CDR3 region has the DNA TGTGCCAGCAAGGGGGCAGGCGAGCAGTACTTC.

This clonotype was detected once. J is TRBJ1-3 and V is TRBV6-6; D unclear. Trimming stripped 3 bases from V and 4 bases from J, with 7 bases between. CDR1 and CDR2 from the germline V gene are MNHNY and SVGAGI (reference sequence). CDR3 length: 13 amino acids. CDR3 nucleotide sequence: TGTGCCAGCAGTTATGGAGACGGAAACACCATATATTTT. Protein product: CASSYGDGNTIYF.

This chain uses TRBV20-1 with TRBJ2-4; 9 bases fit TRBD2. Germline-derived CDR1 and CDR2 are DFQATT and SNEGSKA (reference sequence). J gave up 7 bases and V 6 bases, and 10 bases lay outside the gene matches. CDR3 length equals 14 residues. CDR3 in amino acids: CSARTSEGGNIQYF. DNA of the CDR3: TGCAGTGCCCGGACTAGCGAGGGCGGCAACATTCAGTACTTC.

This clonotype was picked up many times. The chain carries TRBV21-1 and TRBJ2-5; no DNA check was done on the table's D call, TRBD1. TRBV21-1 is recorded as a pseudogene. This CDR3 comprises 12 residues. The CDR3, as DNA: TGTGCCAGCCTTGGTCAGGGGGAGACCCAGTACTTC. Protein: CASLGQGETQYF.

The V and J genes are TRBV14 and TRBJ1-5; 10 nucleotides line up with TRBD1. Germline lookup yields CDR1 SGHDN and CDR2 FVKESK. This CDR3 contains 13 residues. Trimming took 6 bases from V and 11 from J; bases not matched to a gene: 7. The CDR3 DNA reads TGTGCCAGCAGTGCCGGGACAGGGGCGTCCCAGCATTTT. It yields the protein CASSAGTGASQHF.

V usage is TRBV5-6 and J usage is TRBJ2-5, with D unresolved. The CDR3 is 16 residues long. Trimming stripped 4 bases from V and 5 bases from J, with 21 bases between. Per germline, CDR1 SGHDT and CDR2 YYEEEE. CDR3 nucleotides: TGTGCCAGCAGCCCACCGAGAGGTGCGCCTTGGGAGACCCAGTACTTC. It translates to CASSPPRGAPWETQYF.

V usage is TRBV6-1 and J usage is TRBJ2-4; possibly TRBD1 or TRBD2 for D (5 bases each). The germline V and J ends were trimmed by 5 bases and 9 bases, with 29 bases remaining between them. The CDR3 length is 18 residues. The V gene's germline CDR1 is MNHNS and CDR2 SASEGT. CDR3 in DNA: TGTGCCAGCAGTACGCACCGAAGGGGCACGGGGACCGGAGCCATTCAGTACTTC. This translates into CASSTHRRGTGTGAIQYF.

This clonotype was counted only a few times. This sequence joins TRBV4-1 and TRBJ2-5; 8 bases line up with TRBD2. The DNA end lines up better with TRBJ2-1; the J call may be wrong. Germline CDR1 MGHRA, CDR2 YSYEKL. This CDR3 is built from 18 residues. CDR3 sequence (DNA): TGCGCCAGCAGCCAAGATTTTGTCGCGGGACTAGATTTTGGTGAGCAGTTCTTC. Its translation is CASSQDFVAGLDFGEQFF.

In its sample, this clonotype was seen a few times. A junction boundary mismatches the germline segment, possibly from a read error. The chain employs TRBV7-7 and TRBJ2-5; 10 nucleotides agree with TRBD1. Germline V lookup: CDR1 SSHAT, CDR2 FNYEAQ (reference sequence). This CDR3 has 15 amino acids. In nucleotides, the CDR3 is TGTGCTAGCAGCTTATCGGGGACAGGGGCAGAGACCCAGTACTTC. It codes for CASSLSGTGAETQYF.

The V gene is TRBV11-2, the J gene TRBJ1-4; D not certain. Deletions cut 5 bases from V and 0 bases from J, with 10 bases between. This CDR3 has 15 residues. The germline CDR1 and CDR2 sequences are SGHAT and FQNNGV. The CDR3 is CASSRLIPTNEKLFF. The CDR3 nucleotides read TGTGCCAGCAGCCGCCTTATTCCAACTAATGAAAAACTGTTTTTT. Combining the CDR3 with reference TRBV11-2 and TRBJ1-4 gives the whole variable domain EAGVAQSPRYKIIEKRQSVAFWCNPISGHATLYWYQQILGQGPKLLIQFQNNGVVDDSQLPKDRFSAERLKGVDSTLKIQPAKLEDSAVYLCASSRLIPTNEKLFFGSGTQLSVL.

The chain is built from TRBV7-3 and TRBJ1-2; 9 bases line up with TRBD1. The CDR3 is made up of 14 amino acids. Germline values: CDR1 SGHTA, CDR2 FQGTGA. The junction had 14 bases not matched to a gene; V was cut back by 5 bases and J by 13 bases. The CDR3 DNA sequence: TGTGCCAGCAGCCCGGACAGGGGAGGTTACCGCTTCACCTTC. Amino acids: CASSPDRGGYRFTF. Filled out from reference TRBV7-3 and TRBJ1-2, the complete variable domain reads GAGVSQTPSNKVTEKGKYVELRCDPISGHTALYWYRQSLGQGPEFLIYFQGTGAADDSGLPNDRFFAVRPEGSVSTLKIQRTERGDSAVYLCASSPDRGGYRFTFGSGTRLTVV.

The rearrangement joins TRBV5-1 to TRBJ1-6, with D uncertain. CDR1 is SGHRS, CDR2 YFSETQ, per germline. CDR3 length: 16 amino acids. Trimming removed 1 base from V and 8 bases from J, with 16 bases in between. The DNA of the CDR3 is TGCGCCAGCAGCTTGCACACCATCCCGGCGGATTCACCCCTCCACTTT. Its protein is CASSLHTIPADSPLHF.

This clonotype was detected once. This rearrangement joins TRBV4-1 to TRBJ2-7, with a tentative D call TRBD1 (6 bases). V was trimmed by 0 bases and J by 4 bases, leaving 13 bases between them. CDR1 is MGHRA and CDR2 is YSYEKL in the germline V gene. This CDR3 is built from 15 residues. The CDR3 DNA sequence: TGCGCCAGCAGCCAAGAGAGGACAGCCGGGTACGAGCAGTACTTC. This sequence encodes CASSQERTAGYEQYF.

This clonotype was observed a handful of times. V is TRBV13 and J is TRBJ2-1, with 8 bases that match TRBD2. Unmatched junction bases numbered 9, after V lost 5 bases and J lost 0 bases. This CDR3 comprises 17 residues. Germline values: CDR1 PRHDT, CDR2 FYEKMQ (reference sequence). CDR3 amino acids: CASSTKLAVSSYNEQFF. DNA for the CDR3: TGTGCCAGCAGCACCAAACTAGCGGTAAGCTCCTACAATGAGCAGTTCTTC. Filled out from reference TRBV13 and TRBJ2-1, the complete variable domain reads AAGVIQSPRHLIKEKRETATLKCYPIPRHDTVYWYQQGPGQDPQFLISFYEKMQSDKGSIPDRFSAQQFSDYHSELNMSSLELGDSALYFCASSTKLAVSSYNEQFFGPGTRLTVL.